Sequencing of this T cell receptor beta chain was carried out in a study of T cell responses to AZD1222 COVID-19 vaccine. Study outcomes and limitations: Distributed over spike, vaccine-associated CD4 TCRs predominated at 160-218 and 743-854. The sample set comprised mostly white British donors with more females, and clonal diversity was possibly underestimated.

CDR3 length: 14 residues. Germline trimming cut 7 bases from V and 5 bases from J; bases unmatched to any gene: 11. CDR1 is SGHRS, CDR2 YFSETQ, per germline. Comment on this clone: Its antigen is undetermined.

The assay was immunoSEQ multiplex PCR, and TCRdb's table has in-frame clones only and misses some. The sample lists 100,000 to 140,000 clones, around nine tenths occurring once. This chain joins TRBV5-1 and TRBJ2-5; 7 nucleotides agree with TRBD2. The sequence was collected from an adult who received the AZD1222 COVID-19 vaccine. The sample was peripheral blood, taken 28 days after the second AZD1222 dose. The CDR3 reads CASRGEGWGETQYF. CDR3 bases: TGCGCCAGCCGTGGGGAGGGCTGGGGGGAGACCCAGTACTTC.